The rows below give T cell receptor beta chains drawn from one sample of a study of blood T cell repertoires in COVID-19. The method was immunoSEQ multiplex PCR; TCRdb's version includes in-frame clones alone and lacks a portion of them. The table records about 120,000 clones, around 87% of them present only once. The sequencing input was peripheral blood. These TCRs come from a woman aged 70 to 79 with acute or convalescent COVID-19. Each CDR3 is given with its conserved first and last residue. The order of the fields is CDR3 DNA, CDR3 protein, J gene, D gene, clone size, V gene. D genes are given only for firm matches. Where a row states a size, it is once, few, many or the class of an expanded clone; other rows omit it.

TGCGCCAGCAGCCCTAAAGTCACCGGGGAGCTGTTTTTT | CASSPKVTGELFF | TRBJ2-2 | . | . | TRBV5-1
TGTGCCAGCAGCTTAGACTACGGGAACACCGGGGAGCTGTTTTTT | CASSLDYGNTGELFF | TRBJ2-2 | . | many | TRBV7-9
TGTGCCAGCAACGAAGGGACTCAGCTCACAAAATATACGCAGTATTTT | CASNEGTQLTKYTQYF | TRBJ2-3 | . | few | TRBV12-1
TGTGCCAGCAGCCCGGGACCCGGGGGATATCAGCCCCAGCATTTT | CASSPGPGGYQPQHF | TRBJ1-5 | . | . | TRBV3-1/TRBV3-2
TGCGCCAGCAGCTTGGCTTGGACAGAAGTAAATGGCTACACCTTC | CASSLAWTEVNGYTF | TRBJ1-2 | . | . | TRBV5-1
TGTGCCAGCAGCTTGTCGCGGGCATATGGCTACACCTTC | CASSLSRAYGYTF | TRBJ1-2 | . | . | TRBV5-4
TGCGCCAGCAGCATCGGACTAGCGGGGGTGATAGATACGCAGTATTTT | CASSIGLAGVIDTQYF | TRBJ2-3 | TRBD2 | . | TRBV5-1
TGCAGCGTCGCAACAGGGGCCAACACTGAAGCTTTCTTT | CSVATGANTEAFF | TRBJ1-1 | TRBD1 | . | TRBV29-1
TGTGCCAGCGGTTCGACAGAGGATTATGGCTACACCTTC | CASGSTEDYGYTF | TRBJ1-2 | . | . | TRBV6-5
TGCGCCAGCAGCTTGTCGCAGGGGGCACAAGAGACCCAGTACTTC | CASSLSQGAQETQYF | TRBJ2-5 | TRBD1 | . | TRBV5-1
TGTGCCAGCAAGGGGGCAGGGGAAAAACTGTTTTTT | CASKGAGEKLFF | TRBJ1-4 | TRBD1 | . | TRBV2
TGTGCCAGCAGTGAAACTACGGATACGCAGTATTTT | CASSETTDTQYF | TRBJ2-3 | . | many | TRBV6-1
TGTGCCAGTAGTATGAACAGGGGTCGGGACTATGGCTACACCTTC | CASSMNRGRDYGYTF | TRBJ1-2 | TRBD1 | . | TRBV19